This T cell receptor (beta chain) was captured by sequencing in a study of T cell changes during pregnancy in multiple sclerosis. Measured with immunoSEQ multiplex PCR; TCRdb has only the in-frame clones, and not every one. This table holds tens of thousands of clones, around 91% found once. Germline V lookup: CDR1 SGHDN, CDR2 FVKESK. V shed 3 bases and J shed 2 bases, with 7 bases lying between them. CDR3 length: 13 amino acids. This chain links TRBV14 with TRBJ1-2; D may be TRBD1 (6 bases). The clonotype comes from a female donor in good health, enrolled as a control in a pregnancy study. The input for sequencing was peripheral blood, taken after pregnancy. CDR3 sequence reads: CASSQDRNYGYTF. The CDR3, as DNA: TGTGCCAGCAGCCAGGACAGAAACTATGGCTACACCTTC.